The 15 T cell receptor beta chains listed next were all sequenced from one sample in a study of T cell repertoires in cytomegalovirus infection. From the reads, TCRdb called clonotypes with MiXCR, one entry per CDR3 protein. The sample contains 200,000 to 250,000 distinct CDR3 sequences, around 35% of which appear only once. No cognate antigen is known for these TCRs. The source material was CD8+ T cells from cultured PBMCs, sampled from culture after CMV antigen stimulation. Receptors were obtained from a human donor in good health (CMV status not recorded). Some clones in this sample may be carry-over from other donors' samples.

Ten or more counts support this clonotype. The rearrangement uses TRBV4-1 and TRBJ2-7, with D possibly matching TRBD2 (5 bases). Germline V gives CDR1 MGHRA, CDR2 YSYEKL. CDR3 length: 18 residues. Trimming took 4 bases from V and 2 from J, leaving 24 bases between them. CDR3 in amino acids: CASSPGSRIARPPYEQYF. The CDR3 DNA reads TGCGCCAGCAGCCCTGGTTCCCGTATAGCGAGACCTCCCTACGAGCAGTACTTC.

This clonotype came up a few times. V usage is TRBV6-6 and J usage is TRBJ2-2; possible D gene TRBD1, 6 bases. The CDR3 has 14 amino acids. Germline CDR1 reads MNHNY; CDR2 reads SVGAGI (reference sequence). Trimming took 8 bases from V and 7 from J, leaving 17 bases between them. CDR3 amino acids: CASGRIQGGGELFF. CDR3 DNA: TGTGCCAGCGGCCGAATACAGGGTGGCGGGGAGCTGTTTTTT.

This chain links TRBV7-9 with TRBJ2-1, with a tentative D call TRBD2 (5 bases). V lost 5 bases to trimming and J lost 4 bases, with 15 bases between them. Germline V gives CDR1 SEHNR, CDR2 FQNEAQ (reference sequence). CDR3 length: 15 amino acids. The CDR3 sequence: CASSPGGGPYNEQFF. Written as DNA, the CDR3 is TGTGCCAGCAGCCCCGGCGGAGGCCCTTACAATGAGCAGTTCTTC.

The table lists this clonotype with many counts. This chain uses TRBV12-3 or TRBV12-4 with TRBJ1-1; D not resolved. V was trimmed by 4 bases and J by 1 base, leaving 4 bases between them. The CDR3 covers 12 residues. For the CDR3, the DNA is TGTGCCAGCAGTTGGGGGAACACTGAAGCTTTCTTT. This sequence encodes CASSWGNTEAFF.

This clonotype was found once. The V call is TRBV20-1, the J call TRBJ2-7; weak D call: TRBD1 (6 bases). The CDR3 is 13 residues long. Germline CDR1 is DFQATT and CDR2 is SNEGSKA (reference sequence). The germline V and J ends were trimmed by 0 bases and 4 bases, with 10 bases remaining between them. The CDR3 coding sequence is TGCAGTGCTAGAGATCCCCAGGGGTACGAGCAGTACTTC. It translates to CSARDPQGYEQYF.

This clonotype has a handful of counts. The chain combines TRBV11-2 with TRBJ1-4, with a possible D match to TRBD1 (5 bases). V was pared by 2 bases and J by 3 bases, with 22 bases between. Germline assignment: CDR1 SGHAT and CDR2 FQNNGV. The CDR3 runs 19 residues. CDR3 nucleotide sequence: TGTGCCAGCAGCTTATGGATCCCCATGGGGGGGAAACCTAATGAAAAACTGTTTTTT. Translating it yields CASSLWIPMGGKPNEKLFF.

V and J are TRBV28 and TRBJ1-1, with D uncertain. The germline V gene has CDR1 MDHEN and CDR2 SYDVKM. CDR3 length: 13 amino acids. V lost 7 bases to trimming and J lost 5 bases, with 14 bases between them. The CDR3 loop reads CASTWGSGTEAFF. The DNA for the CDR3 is TGTGCCAGCACCTGGGGTTCGGGGACTGAAGCTTTCTTT. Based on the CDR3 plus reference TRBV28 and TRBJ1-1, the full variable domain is DVKVTQSSRYLVKRTGEKVFLECVQDMDHENMFWYRQDPGLGLRLIYFSYDVKMKEKGDIPEGYSVSREKKERFSLILESASTNQTSMYLCASTWGSGTEAFFGQGTRLTVV.

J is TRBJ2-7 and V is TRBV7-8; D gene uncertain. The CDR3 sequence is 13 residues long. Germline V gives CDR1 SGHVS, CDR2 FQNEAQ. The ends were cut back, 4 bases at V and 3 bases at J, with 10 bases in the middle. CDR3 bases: TGTGCCAGCAGCTCAAGACTTCGCTACGAGCAGTACTTC. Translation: CASSSRLRYEQYF. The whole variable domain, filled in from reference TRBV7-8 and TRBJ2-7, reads GAGVSQSPRYKVAKRGQDVALRCDPISGHVSLFWYQQALGQGPEFLTYFQNEAQLDKSGLPSDRFFAERPEGSVSTLKIQRTQQEDSAVYLCASSSRLRYEQYFGPGTRLTVT.

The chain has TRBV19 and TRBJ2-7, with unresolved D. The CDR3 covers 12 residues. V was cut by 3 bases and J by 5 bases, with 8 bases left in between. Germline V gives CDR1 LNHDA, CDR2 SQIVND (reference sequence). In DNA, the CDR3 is TGTGCCAGTAGTATGTCAACAGACGAGCAGTACTTC. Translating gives CASSMSTDEQYF.

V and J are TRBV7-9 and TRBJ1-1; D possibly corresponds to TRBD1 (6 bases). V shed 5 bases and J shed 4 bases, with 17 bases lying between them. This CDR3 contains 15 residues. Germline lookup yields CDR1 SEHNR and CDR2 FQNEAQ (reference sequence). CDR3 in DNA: TGTGCCAGCAGCCCTCAGGGGACCTCGTTCACTGAAGCTTTCTTT. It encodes CASSPQGTSFTEAFF.

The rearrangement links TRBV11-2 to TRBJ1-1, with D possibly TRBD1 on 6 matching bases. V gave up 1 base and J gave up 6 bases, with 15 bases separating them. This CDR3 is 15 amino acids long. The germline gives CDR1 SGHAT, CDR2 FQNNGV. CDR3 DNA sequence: TGTGCCAGCAGCTTAGTAGCGGGGGGCCGGGCTGAAGCTTTCTTT. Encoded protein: CASSLVAGGRAEAFF.

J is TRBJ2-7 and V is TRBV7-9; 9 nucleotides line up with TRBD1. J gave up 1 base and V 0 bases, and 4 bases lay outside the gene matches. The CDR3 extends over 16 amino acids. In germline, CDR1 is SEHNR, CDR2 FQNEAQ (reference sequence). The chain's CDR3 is CASSLAGQGESYEQYF. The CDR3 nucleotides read TGTGCCAGCAGCTTAGCGGGACAGGGAGAGTCCTACGAGCAGTACTTC. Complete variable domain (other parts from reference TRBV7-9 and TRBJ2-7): DTGVSQNPRHKITKRGQNVTFRCDPISEHNRLYWYRQTLGQGPEFLTYFQNEAQLEKSRLLSDRFSAERPKGSFSTLEIQRTEQGDSAMYLCASSLAGQGESYEQYFGPGTRLTVT.

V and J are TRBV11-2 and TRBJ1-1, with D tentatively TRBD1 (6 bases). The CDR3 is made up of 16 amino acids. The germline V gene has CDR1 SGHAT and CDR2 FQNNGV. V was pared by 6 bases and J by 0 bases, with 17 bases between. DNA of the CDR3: TGTGCCAGCAGTTTTGATGGGGGGCGGGTGAACACTGAAGCTTTCTTT. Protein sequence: CASSFDGGRVNTEAFF.

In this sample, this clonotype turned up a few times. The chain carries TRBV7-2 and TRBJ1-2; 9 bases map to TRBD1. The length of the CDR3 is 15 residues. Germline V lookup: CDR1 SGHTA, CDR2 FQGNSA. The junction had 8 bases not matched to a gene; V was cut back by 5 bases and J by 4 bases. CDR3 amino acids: CASSPDRGDPYGYTF. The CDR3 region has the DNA TGTGCCAGCAGCCCGGACAGGGGAGACCCCTATGGCTACACCTTC. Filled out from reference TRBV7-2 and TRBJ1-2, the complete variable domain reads GAGVSQSPSNKVTEKGKDVELRCDPISGHTALYWYRQSLGQGLEFLIYFQGNSAPDKSGLPSDRFSAERTGGSVSTLTIQRTQQEDSAVYLCASSPDRGDPYGYTFGSGTRLTVV.

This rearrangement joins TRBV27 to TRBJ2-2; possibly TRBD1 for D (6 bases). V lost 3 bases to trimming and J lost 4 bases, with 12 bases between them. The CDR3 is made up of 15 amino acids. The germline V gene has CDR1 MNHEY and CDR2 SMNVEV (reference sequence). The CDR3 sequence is CASSFGRGVTGELFF. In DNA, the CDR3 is TGTGCCAGCAGTTTCGGCAGGGGAGTCACCGGGGAGCTGTTTTTT.